Presented here are 32 T cell receptor beta chains from one specimen sequenced in a study of cytomegalovirus exposure and HLA in healthy donors. Using immunoSEQ multiplex PCR, the repertoire was profiled, and TCRdb retains in-frame clones only, with some absent. The sample lists 65,000 or so clones; approximately 94% were seen once. Sequencing used PBMCs. All receptors derive from a man aged 18-30 years in good health and CMV-seropositive.

V is TRBV5-1 and J is TRBJ2-1; D gene uncertain. The CDR3 is made up of 13 amino acids. V gave up 0 bases and J gave up 5 bases, with 6 bases separating them. Germline values: CDR1 SGHRS, CDR2 YFSETQ. The CDR3: CASSLVANNEQFF. In nucleotides, the CDR3 is TGCGCCAGCAGCTTGGTTGCGAACAATGAGCAGTTCTTC.

The chain uses TRBV6-4 and TRBJ2-3; D ambiguous. Trimming left V 4 bases short and J 0 bases short, with 11 bases between. Looked up from germline, CDR1 is MRHNA and CDR2 is SNTAGT. This CDR3 is 15 amino acids long. The chain's CDR3 is CASSVVAASTDTQYF. For the CDR3, the DNA is TGTGCCAGCAGTGTGGTAGCAGCTAGCACAGATACGCAGTATTTT.

V and J are TRBV6-5 and TRBJ1-5; tentative D call: TRBD1 (5 bases). The CDR3 covers 15 residues. Trimming took off 6 bases at V and 1 base at J, with 13 bases between the two ends. Germline V gives CDR1 MNHEY, CDR2 SVGAGI. The CDR3 bases are TGTGCCAGCAGAAACAGGTTCTCGAGCAATCAGCCCCAGCATTTT. Translating gives CASRNRFSSNQPQHF.

This clone was picked up one time. CDR3: CASREGQVMNTEAFF. The CDR3, as DNA: TGTGCCAGCAGGGAAGGACAGGTCATGAACACTGAAGCTTTCTTT. J is TRBJ1-1 and V is TRBV5-8, with 7 bases aligning to TRBD1. This CDR3 is 15 amino acids long. V dropped 5 bases and J dropped 0; count of bases not matched to a gene: 7. Germline V CDR1 and CDR2: SGHTS, YDEGEE.

This chain joins TRBV27 and TRBJ1-2, with D tentatively TRBD1 (5 bases). Trimming removed 1 base at V and 3 bases at J, with 15 bases between. The germline V gene has CDR1 MNHEY and CDR2 SMNVEV (reference sequence). The CDR3 has 16 amino acids. The CDR3 DNA is TGTGCCAGCAGTTTATTTTTCGTGAAAGGGGACTATGGCTACACCTTC. Translating gives CASSLFFVKGDYGYTF.

The genes are TRBV19 and TRBJ1-1, with D possibly TRBD1 on 6 matching bases. CDR3 length: 12 residues. V was cut by 6 bases and J by 5 bases, with 10 bases left in between. CDR1 and CDR2 from the germline V gene are LNHDA and SQIVND (reference sequence). The CDR3 DNA follows: TGTGCCAGTAGACAGGGTGGAACTGAAGCTTTCTTT. This translates into CASRQGGTEAFF.

The V call is TRBV19, the J call TRBJ1-2; 11 nucleotides line up with TRBD1. The V gene's germline CDR1 is LNHDA and CDR2 SQIVND (reference sequence). The CDR3 consists of 19 residues. V lost 0 bases to trimming and J lost 3 bases; unmatched junction nucleotides: 12. The CDR3 DNA reads as TGTGCCAGTAGTATAGAAGGACAGGGGGCCTCAAACCGGCACTATGGCTACACCTTC. It encodes CASSIEGQGASNRHYGYTF.

The chain couples TRBV5-1 to TRBJ2-3; 7 nucleotides align to TRBD2. CDR1 SGHRS and CDR2 YFSETQ come from the germline V gene. The CDR3 covers 16 residues. The V segment lost 0 bases and the J segment 1 base; nucleotides outside the gene matches: 5. The CDR3 here is CASSLAAGEGTDTQYF. CDR3 in DNA: TGCGCCAGCAGCTTGGCCGCGGGAGAGGGCACAGATACGCAGTATTTT.

This rearrangement joins TRBV5-4 to TRBJ1-1; 7 positions match TRBD1. CDR3 length equals 14 residues. Germline V gene lookup returns CDR1 SGHNT and CDR2 YYREEE (reference sequence). The V segment lost 4 bases and the J segment 1 base; nucleotides outside the gene matches: 4. The CDR3 coding sequence is TGTGCCAGCAGCCTTGACAGGGCGAACACTGAAGCTTTCTTT. This gives the protein CASSLDRANTEAFF.

This chain joins TRBV6-5 and TRBJ1-5; D possibly corresponds to TRBD1 (5 bases). Deletions cut 8 bases from V and 0 bases from J, with 14 bases between. Germline V gene sequence: CDR1 MNHEY, CDR2 SVGAGI. The CDR3 sequence is 15 residues long. The CDR3 DNA sequence: TGTGCCAGCGGCGGTTGGGGCTATAGCAATCAGCCCCAGCATTTT. Encoded protein: CASGGWGYSNQPQHF.

This clone has a single count. CDR3 nucleotide sequence: TGTGCCAGCAGTTCCCGCCTCCGGACAGCTGAAGCTTTCTTT. Translated, it gives CASSSRLRTAEAFF. The rearrangement uses TRBV25-1 and TRBJ1-1; tentatively, D is TRBD1 (6 bases). Trimming removed 5 bases at V and 6 bases at J, with 16 bases between. This CDR3 is 14 amino acids long. The germline V gene encodes CDR1 MGHDK and CDR2 SYGVNS.

The chain employs TRBV7-2 and TRBJ2-7; D possibly corresponds to TRBD1 (6 bases). V lost 1 base to trimming and J lost 7 bases, with 14 bases between them. Germline assignment: CDR1 SGHTA and CDR2 FQGNSA. CDR3 length: 14 residues. The CDR3 sequence is CASSLVDRTGEQYF. Written as DNA, the CDR3 is TGTGCCAGCAGCTTAGTGGACAGAACGGGTGAGCAGTACTTC.

The chain joins TRBV11-2 to TRBJ1-5, with TRBD1 matching over 7 bases. Germline V gives CDR1 SGHAT, CDR2 FQNNGV. V trimming: 1 base; J trimming: 6 bases; junction bases outside the gene matches: 3. The CDR3 consists of 14 residues. In DNA form, the CDR3 reads TGTGCCAGCAGCTTAGGACAGGGTCTTCAGCCCCAGCATTTT. It codes for CASSLGQGLQPQHF.

The V and J genes are TRBV4-2 and TRBJ2-7; 11 nucleotides line up with TRBD2. The V gene end was trimmed by 3 bases and the J gene end by 0 bases; junction bases not matched to a gene: 7. The CDR3 is made up of 17 amino acids. Germline loops: CDR1 LGHNA, CDR2 YNFKEQ. The CDR3 loop is CASSHPLAGGSSYEQYF. CDR3 nucleotides: TGTGCCAGCAGCCATCCCCTAGCGGGGGGATCCTCCTACGAGCAGTACTTC.

The rearrangement uses TRBV19 and TRBJ2-2; TRBD2 aligns across 8 bases. Germline V gene lookup returns CDR1 LNHDA and CDR2 SQIVND (reference sequence). This CDR3 region has 15 residues. The V segment lost 1 base and the J segment 5 bases; nucleotides outside the gene matches: 3. CDR3 residues: CASSIGSGSTGELFF. DNA of the CDR3: TGTGCCAGTAGTATAGGGAGCGGGAGTACCGGGGAGCTGTTTTTT.

The genes are TRBV7-9 and TRBJ1-2; a weak D match, TRBD1 (6 bases). This CDR3 has 17 amino acids. CDR1 SEHNR and CDR2 FQNEAQ come from the germline V gene (reference sequence). V lost 5 bases, J lost 1 base, and 20 bases lay in between. In nucleotides, the CDR3 is TGTGCCAGCAGCCCTCCCGCGGACAGTAGATTTAACTATGGCTACACCTTC. Amino acid sequence: CASSPPADSRFNYGYTF.

This rearrangement joins TRBV28 to TRBJ1-1, with D unclear. Trimming stripped 9 bases from V and 2 bases from J, with 10 bases between. Germline CDR1 MDHEN, CDR2 SYDVKM. CDR3 length: 12 residues. The CDR3 loop reads CASGPINTEAFF. CDR3 DNA sequence: TGTGCCAGTGGGCCGATAAACACTGAAGCTTTCTTT.

The gene calls are TRBV7-2 and TRBJ2-1; TRBD1 aligns across 7 bases. Germline values: CDR1 SGHTA, CDR2 FQGNSA. This CDR3 region has 15 residues. V dropped 2 bases and J dropped 5; count of bases not matched to a gene: 6. The CDR3 loop reads CASSLSRGSNNEQFF. For the CDR3, the DNA is TGTGCCAGCAGCTTAAGCAGGGGGTCGAACAATGAGCAGTTCTTC. The whole variable domain, filled in from reference TRBV7-2 and TRBJ2-1, reads GAGVSQSPSNKVTEKGKDVELRCDPISGHTALYWYRQSLGQGLEFLIYFQGNSAPDKSGLPSDRFSAERTGGSVSTLTIQRTQQEDSAVYLCASSLSRGSNNEQFFGPGTRLTVL.

DNA of the CDR3: TGTGCCAGCAGGATCTACGGGGGAGTGGAGACCCAGTACTTC. Amino acids: CASRIYGGVETQYF. The V gene is TRBV6-5, the J gene TRBJ2-5; D may be TRBD2 (6 bases). Per germline, CDR1 MNHEY and CDR2 SVGAGI. Trimming stripped 6 bases from V and 5 bases from J, with 16 bases between. CDR3 length: 14 residues.

The chain carries TRBV5-1 and TRBJ2-3, with 7 positions matching TRBD1. The CDR3 sequence is 15 residues long. The junction had 6 bases not matched to a gene; V was cut back by 2 bases and J by 3 bases. The germline CDR1 and CDR2 sequences are SGHRS and YFSETQ. Here the CDR3 DNA reads TGCGCCAGCAGCTTTACACACAGGGGTACAGATACGCAGTATTTT. Amino acid sequence: CASSFTHRGTDTQYF.

The rearrangement uses TRBV6-5 and TRBJ2-4; possible D gene TRBD1, 6 bases. The V end was cut by 9 bases, the J end by 8 bases, with 20 bases between. Germline V gene lookup returns CDR1 MNHEY and CDR2 SVGAGI. CDR3 length: 14 residues. CDR3 DNA sequence: TGTGCCAGGGCCTACAGGGAAATTCGGGACATTCAGTACTTC. This codes for CARAYREIRDIQYF.

Concerning this clone itself: Other DNA sequences in this sample translate to the same CDR3. J is TRBJ1-6 and V is TRBV4-1; D is undetermined. Trimming stripped 2 bases from V and 0 bases from J, with 8 bases between. The germline CDR1 and CDR2 sequences are MGHRA and YSYEKL. CDR3 size: 16 residues. CDR3 region: CASSQFLSSYNSPLHF. For the CDR3, the DNA is TGCGCCAGCAGCCAATTTCTTAGCTCCTATAATTCACCCCTCCACTTT.

The chain couples TRBV29-1 to TRBJ2-7, with D perhaps TRBD1 (6 bases). There are 12 residues in the CDR3. Looked up from germline, CDR1 is SQVTM and CDR2 is ANQGSEA. V lost 3 bases to trimming and J lost 2 bases, with 8 bases between them. Written as DNA, the CDR3 is TGCAGCGTTGATTGGGGGCCCTACGAGCAGTACTTC. It codes for CSVDWGPYEQYF.

V gene TRBV14 combines with J gene TRBJ2-1; 9 bases align to TRBD2. The germline V gene encodes CDR1 SGHDN and CDR2 FVKESK. Trimming removed 0 bases from V and 5 bases from J; junction bases left unmatched: 8. This CDR3 has 17 amino acids. The CDR3 region has the DNA TGTGCCAGCAGCCAAGATCTGGGGGCTAGCGGGAACAATGAGCAGTTCTTC. This translates into CASSQDLGASGNNEQFF.

The chain employs TRBV28 and TRBJ2-7; 7 bases fit TRBD2. The CDR3 extends over 15 amino acids. CDR1 is MDHEN, CDR2 SYDVKM, per germline. Trimming cost V 4 bases and J 3 bases; bases outside gene matches: 9. DNA of the CDR3: TGTGCCAGCAGTTACCCCTGGGGGGGGGTCTACGAGCAGTACTTC. Protein sequence: CASSYPWGGVYEQYF.

The chain employs TRBV7-2 and TRBJ2-5; no reliable D call. CDR1 is SGHTA, CDR2 FQGNSA, per germline. There are 13 residues in the CDR3. V lost 5 bases to trimming and J lost 0 bases, with 7 bases between them. The CDR3 coding sequence is TGTGCCAGCAGCCCCGCGAACCAAGAGACCCAGTACTTC. Amino acid sequence: CASSPANQETQYF.

The chain carries TRBV29-1 and TRBJ2-4; possible D gene TRBD2, 6 bases. Trimming shortened V by 3 bases and J by 6 bases, and 9 bases separated the two germline ends. There are 12 residues in the CDR3. The germline gives CDR1 SQVTM, CDR2 ANQGSEA. The DNA for the CDR3 is TGCAGCGTTGATCGGGACTTAAACATTCAGTACTTC. Its protein is CSVDRDLNIQYF.

The rearrangement uses TRBV15 and TRBJ1-5, with TRBD1 identical over 9 bases. The CDR3 is made up of 14 amino acids. Trimming cost V 6 bases and J 6 bases; bases outside gene matches: 6. Germline loops: CDR1 LNHNV, CDR2 YYDKDF (reference sequence). Here the CDR3 reads CATSPDRGFQPQHF. CDR3 bases: TGTGCCACCAGTCCGGACAGGGGTTTTCAGCCCCAGCATTTT.

The table lists this clone with a count of one. The V and J genes are TRBV28 and TRBJ2-7, with TRBD2 identical over 13 bases. With V trimmed by 6 bases and J by 4 bases, 3 bases remained unmatched. This CDR3 is 14 amino acids long. Germline loops: CDR1 MDHEN, CDR2 SYDVKM. Here the CDR3 DNA reads TGTGCCAGCAGCGGGACTAGCGGGACTTACGAGCAGTACTTC. Translated: CASSGTSGTYEQYF.

The rearrangement uses TRBV10-3 and TRBJ1-5; D perhaps matches TRBD1 (6 bases). The CDR3 runs 16 residues. V was cut by 0 bases and J by 1 base, with 10 bases left in between. Looked up from germline, CDR1 is ENHRY and CDR2 is SYGVKD. The CDR3 nucleotides read TGTGCCATCAGTGAGTCCGCAGGGGCAAGCAATCAGCCCCAGCATTTT. The encoded protein is CAISESAGASNQPQHF.

The rearrangement joins TRBV28 to TRBJ2-7; 7 positions agree with TRBD2. Losses at the gene ends were 6 bases for V and 5 bases for J; bases not matched to a gene: 13. The CDR3 has 15 residues. From germline, CDR1 is MDHEN and CDR2 SYDVKM. The CDR3 DNA is TGTGCCAGCAGCCGCCCGGCGGGGGATCGGAACGAGCAGTACTTC. Protein product: CASSRPAGDRNEQYF.

The chain uses TRBV5-4 and TRBJ2-1; 10 nucleotides agree with TRBD2. V was pared by 2 bases and J by 10 bases, with 9 bases of the junction left unmatched. The CDR3 extends over 15 amino acids. Germline values: CDR1 SGHNT, CDR2 YYREEE (reference sequence). CDR3 sequence (DNA): TGTGCCAGCAGCTTCATGTTAGCGGGAGGTGGGGAGCAGTTCTTC. Translating gives CASSFMLAGGGEQFF.